This TCR beta chain came from a study of identical twins. Study-level findings and limits: Excess sharing by twins proved weaker in beta out-of-frame sequences. While abundant cord blood beta clonotypes carried fewer insertions, memory repertoires showed no such pattern.

Germline V lookup: CDR1 SEHNR, CDR2 FQNEAQ (reference sequence). The CDR3 is 14 residues long. With V trimmed by 5 bases and J by 5 bases, 5 bases remained unmatched. In this sample, this clonotype turned up many times. Its target is unknown. Each CDR3 protein is one row after TCRdb ran MiXCR on the 5' RACE reads. The table has about 450,000 distinct CDR3 sequences, about a fifth seen once. The chain uses TRBV7-9 and TRBJ2-1, with TRBD2 matching 8 bases. The sequence derives from a man aged 50-59 years in good health. The specimen sequenced was naive T cells sorted from blood. For the CDR3, the DNA is TGTGCCAGCAGCAAAGCGGGAGTTAACAATGAGCAGTTCTTC. Translation: CASSKAGVNNEQFF.